This T cell receptor beta chain originates from a study of human T cells and chemical hapten exposure (dated by TCRdb to about 2021). For the study in its entirety: For sensitization, 2% DPC in acetone was applied to a roughly 2 cm by roughly 2 cm area of upper inner arm skin. Patch testing was done on the upper back using Finn chambers containing 0.01% DPC, and results were scored after 6 days according to International Contact Dermatitis Research Group standards. The mostly female patient cohort included alopecia areata with under or over 50% scalp involvement, alopecia totalis and alopecia universalis. In alopecia patients, the study followed how the peripheral blood TCR repertoire changed in vivo over primary and secondary sensitization to diphenylcyclopropenone (DPC), a hapten. Libraries were pooled for sequencing, and variation in per-sample TCR yields was attributed mainly to small differences in library volumes within the pool. Blood was sampled from patients pre-sensitization (week 0) and at 2, 6 and about 24 weeks after DPC sensitization. Patients additionally received weekly therapeutic DPC doses to the scalp throughout the roughly 25-week study period. For TCR sequencing, blood came from 25 to 35 alopecia patients at anywhere from one to four time points (pre-sensitization, 2, 6 and 24 weeks).

Library preparation was by RACE. TCRdb shows the sequencer as NextSeq 500. During library preparation, unique molecular identifiers were attached to individual cDNA molecules so that TCRs could be counted quantitatively and reproducibly. Each blood RNA sample was used to sequence both TCR alpha and TCR beta chains. The study's processing was this. The median number of TCRs per sample was roughly 100,000, ranging from roughly 20,000 to 700,000. The Decombinator software suite was used to annotate V, J and CDR3 in the TCR reads. To make PS versus PT1 abundance plots, every sample was subsampled to the same number of TCRs (28,000). Expanded TCRs were defined as absent before sensitization and observed at least eight times at the 2-week time point. TCRdb handled the public reads itself, with Q25 trimming in fastp and clone calling in MiXCR, and kept productive beta chains. When rows share a CDR3 protein, they turn into one entry using the most common DNA and genes. The V and J calls come from TCRdb's annotation, not from the publication. A total of about 80,000 distinct CDR3 sequences appear in this sample, 14% of them only once. 4% to 6% of the sample comes from the top ten.

This clonotype was picked up a small number of times. Its binding antigen is unknown. No much larger clone exists at a distance of one base, and base qualities are not known. Read against the paper, the sample's time point label means: pre-sensitization, week 0. This specimen's treatment or condition label, interpreted: therapeutic diphenylcyclopropenone sensitization with weekly scalp DPC. At every patch-test visit, the blood draw took place before the patch test was put on. To be eligible, patients had to be aged 18 to 70, diagnosed with alopecia and judged suitable for DPC therapy, while pregnant patients were excluded. Total RNA was extracted from unfractionated whole blood collected in Tempus Blood RNA tubes. General study outcomes and caveats: Expanded TCRs formed significantly more large CDR3 similarity clusters than pre-sensitization or healthy control sets, consistent with antigen-driven responses. DPC sensitization did not change how many TCRs were above 1 in 1000 frequency, and no evidence was found of alterations in global repertoire structure. Because all patients had alopecia, a presumed autoimmune disease, the immune response of the patients might differ from that of healthy individuals. A positive correlation was found between the number of PT1 expanded TCRs and patch test score, with significance reached at thresholds 8, 16 and 32 but not 4. Repeated subsampling changed both the strength of the expansion versus patch-test correlation and the threshold at which that correlation became significant.

The sequences come from whole blood, collected in connection with sensitization to the hapten diphenylcyclopropenone (DPC). This TCR was recovered from a woman aged 45-65 years with alopecia areata. Some clones in this sample may be carry-over from other donors' samples.

CDR3 region: CASSPTHRIRYEQYF. The nucleotide sequence is given as TGTGCCAGCAGCCCCACCCACAGGATCCGCTACGAGCAGTACTTC. The chain uses TRBV11-2 and TRBJ2-7; TRBD1 is a possible D gene, resting on 5 matching bases. CDR1 and CDR2, looked up from the germline V gene, are SGHAT and FQNNGV. V and J lose 5 bases and 3 bases, and a span of 17 bases separates them. From its cysteine to its phenylalanine, the CDR3 spans 15 amino acids. Only the CDR3 part of the read is kept: 45 bases, read in frame from the first base.